The clone carrying this TCR beta chain was observed many times. Antigen unknown. With a J-beta primer mix and a sample-barcoded 5' primer, a second PCR ran roughly 6 to 11 cycles. Each CDR3 protein is one row after TCRdb ran MiXCR on the 5' RACE reads. The sample lists more than 900,000 distinct CDR3 sequences; roughly 29% were seen once. The data are from a study of blood T cells in healthy people across ages. Overall study findings and caveats: One million T cells yielded diversity estimates that were considered underestimates.

The CDR3 totals 15 residues. Germline CDR1 SGDLS, CDR2 YYNGEE. The ends were cut back, 3 bases at V and 6 bases at J, with 15 bases in the middle. In addition, the sample was reused for a study of T cells of mothers and their children. Turning to that study: Per child, roughly 3.1 million TCR beta CDR3 reads were obtained, against over 9 million per mother. Mothers and children who were related shared slightly more overlap than unrelated pairs, but not significantly more.

V is TRBV9 and J is TRBJ1-4, with D uncertain. This TCR derives from a woman aged 35 to 49 in good health. The sample taken for sequencing was blood. In DNA, the CDR3 is TGTGCCAGCAGCGAAGACTCCACCTGGGATGAAAAACTGTTTTTT. Translated: CASSEDSTWDEKLFF.